This T cell receptor (beta chain) was captured in a study of blood T cell repertoires in COVID-19. Trimming removed 1 base at V and 4 bases at J, with 13 bases between. CDR3 length: 15 residues. Germline V gene lookup returns CDR1 MNHNS and CDR2 SASEGT. Libraries were prepared by immunoSEQ multiplex PCR; TCRdb keeps only in-frame clonotypes and omits some of them. The profile covers about 260,000 clones, with about nine tenths appearing a single time and around 1.5% taken by the ten largest. This chain links TRBV6-1 with TRBJ1-1; D uncertain. The material sequenced was peripheral blood. The clonotype comes from a woman between 35 and 50 years old who had recovered from COVID-19. The CDR3 DNA sequence: TGTGCCAGCAGTGAAGTACGTGGGAGCCTCACTGAAGCTTTCTTT. Its translation: CASSEVRGSLTEAFF.